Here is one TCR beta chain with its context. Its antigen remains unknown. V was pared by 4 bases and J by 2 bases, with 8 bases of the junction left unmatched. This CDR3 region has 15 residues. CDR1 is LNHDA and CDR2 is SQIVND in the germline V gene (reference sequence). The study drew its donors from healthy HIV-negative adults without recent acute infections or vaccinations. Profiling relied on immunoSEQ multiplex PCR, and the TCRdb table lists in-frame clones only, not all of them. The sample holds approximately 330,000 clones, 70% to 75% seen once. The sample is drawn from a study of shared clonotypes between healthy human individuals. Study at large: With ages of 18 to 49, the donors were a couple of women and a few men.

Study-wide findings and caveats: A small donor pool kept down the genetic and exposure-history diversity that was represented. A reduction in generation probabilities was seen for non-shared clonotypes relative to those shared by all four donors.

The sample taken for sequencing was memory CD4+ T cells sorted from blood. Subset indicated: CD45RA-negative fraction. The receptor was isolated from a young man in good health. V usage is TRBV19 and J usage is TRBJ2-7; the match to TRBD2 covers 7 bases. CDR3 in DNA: TGTGCCAGTAGTAAGGGTAAGCTAGCGGCCTACGAGCAGTACTTC. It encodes CASSKGKLAAYEQYF.